This T cell receptor (beta chain) is from a study of T cell responses to AZD1222 COVID-19 vaccine. Per the germline V gene, CDR1 is LNHDA and CDR2 is SQIVND (reference sequence). There are 15 residues in the CDR3. V was shortened by 7 bases and J by 2 bases, with 12 bases between the two germline ends. The assay was immunoSEQ multiplex PCR, and TCRdb's table has in-frame clones only and misses some. This sample has 140,000 to 150,000 clones, with roughly nine tenths found just once. Concerning this clone itself: What it binds is not known.

Regarding the study as a whole: Most donors were white British, females outnumbered males, and clonal diversity was possibly underestimated.

The source was peripheral blood, collected 28 days after the second dose of the MenACWY control vaccine. The chain uses TRBV19 and TRBJ2-6; TRBD2 might be the D (6 bases). This TCR came from an adult who received the MenACWY meningococcal vaccine as a control. The CDR3 protein is CASTGRGPGANVLTF. DNA of the CDR3: TGTGCCAGTACCGGGAGAGGGCCTGGGGCCAACGTCCTGACTTTC.